This record looks at one T cell receptor (beta chain) sequence and its context. Antigen specificity is unknown. The data originate from a study of T cell repertoires in cytomegalovirus infection. As for the study in general: Recently identified HLA-C-restricted CMV epitopes and well-studied HLA-B-restricted CMV epitopes were used by the study. Public TCR beta signature analysis indicated the presence of both CMV infection and matching HLA type.

Looked up from germline, CDR1 is MNHNS and CDR2 is SASEGT. V lost 7 bases and J lost 5, with 17 bases in between. The CDR3 totals 14 residues. One entry per CDR3 protein, called by TCRdb with MiXCR from the reads. This sample has about 890,000 distinct CDR3 sequences, with roughly 30% found just once. The study, taken as a whole, reports: Clonotypes of TCR beta that were HLA-C-restricted and CMV-specific dominated the ex vivo response.

This sequence originates from a human donor in good health (CMV status not recorded). Some clones in this sample may be carry-over from other donors' samples. The chain links TRBV6-1 to TRBJ1-1, with D perhaps matching TRBD1 (6 bases). Source: cultured CD8+ T cells from PBMCs, taken from culture after CMV antigen stimulation. The CDR3 sequence: CASTWGRGGTEAFF. CDR3 sequence (DNA): TGTGCCAGCACCTGGGGTAGGGGGGGGACTGAAGCTTTCTTT.